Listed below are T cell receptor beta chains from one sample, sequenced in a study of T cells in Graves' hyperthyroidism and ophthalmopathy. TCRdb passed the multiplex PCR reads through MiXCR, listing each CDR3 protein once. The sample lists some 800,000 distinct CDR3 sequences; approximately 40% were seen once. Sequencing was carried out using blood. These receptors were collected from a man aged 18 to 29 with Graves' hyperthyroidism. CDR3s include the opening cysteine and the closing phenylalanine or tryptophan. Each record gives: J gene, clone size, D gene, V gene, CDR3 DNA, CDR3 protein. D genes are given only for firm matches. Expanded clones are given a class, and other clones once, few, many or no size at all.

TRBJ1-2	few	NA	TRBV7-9	TGTGCCAGCAGCTCCGGGACGTTCGGCTATGGCTACACCTTC	CASSSGTFGYGYTF
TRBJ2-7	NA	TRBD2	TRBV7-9	TGTGCCAGCAGCTGGCGTAGCGGGAGCCCCTACGAGCAGTACTTC	CASSWRSGSPYEQYF
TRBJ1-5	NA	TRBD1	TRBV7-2	TGTGCCAGCAGCGCAGGGACAGGGGGAAGCCACGAGCATTTT	CASSAGTGGSHEHF
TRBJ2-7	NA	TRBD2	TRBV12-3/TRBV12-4	TGTGCCAGCAGTAGGACTAGCGGGAGGACCTACGAGCAGTACTTC	CASSRTSGRTYEQYF
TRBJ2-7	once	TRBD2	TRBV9	TGTGCCAGCAGTAAGGGGGGACTAGCTGGGGAGCAGTACTTC	CASSKGGLAGEQYF
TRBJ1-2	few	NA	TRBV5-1	TGCGCCAGCGGCAATAGGGACGGTGGTGGCTACACCTTC	CASGNRDGGGYTF
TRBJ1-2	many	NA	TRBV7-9	TGTGCCAGCAGCGGAGGGATCGGGGGCGCGGGCTACACCTTC	CASSGGIGGAGYTF
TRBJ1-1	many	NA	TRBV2	TGTGCCAGCAGTGAAGTGGTATCGGGAGCTTTCTTT	CASSEVVSGAFF
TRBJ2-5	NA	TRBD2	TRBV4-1	TGCGCCAGCAGCTACAACGGGAGGGAAGAGACCCAGTACTTC	CASSYNGREETQYF
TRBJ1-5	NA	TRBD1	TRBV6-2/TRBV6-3	TGTGCCAGCAAGACAGGGGGAGAATATCAGCCCCAGCATTTT	CASKTGGEYQPQHF
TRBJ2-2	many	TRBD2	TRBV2	TGTGCCAGCAGGGGACTAGCACGGAACACCGGGGAGCTGTTTTTT	CASRGLARNTGELFF
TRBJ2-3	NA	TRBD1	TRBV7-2	TGTGCCAGCAGCATTGGGACAGATCGGGGTACGCAGTATTTT	CASSIGTDRGTQYF
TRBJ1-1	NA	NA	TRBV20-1	TGCAGTGCTGGCAGGGGTATGAACACTGAAGCTTTCTTT	CSAGRGMNTEAFF
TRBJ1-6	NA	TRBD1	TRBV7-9	TGTGCCAGCAGCTCTCTCACAGGGGGCCAGAATTCACCCCTCCACTTT	CASSSLTGGQNSPLHF
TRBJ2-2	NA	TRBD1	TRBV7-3	TGTGCCAGCAGTGAACAGGGACAGGGGGCCGGGGAGCTGTTTTTT	CASSEQGQGAGELFF
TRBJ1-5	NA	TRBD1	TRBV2	TGTGCCAGCAGTGACCCTGACAGGGGGAAAGGCAATCAGCCCCAGCATTTT	CASSDPDRGKGNQPQHF
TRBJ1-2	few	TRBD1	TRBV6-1	TGTGCCAGCAGTGAAACTTTCGGGGACAGGGGCACCTTC	CASSETFGDRGTF
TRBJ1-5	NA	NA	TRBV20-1	TGCAGTGCGACCTCTCCCGGGACGTATTACAATCAGCCCCAGCATTTT	CSATSPGTYYNQPQHF
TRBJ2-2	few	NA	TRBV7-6	TGTGCCAGCAGCTTAGATTCAGGGTTCGGGGAGCTGTTTTTT	CASSLDSGFGELFF
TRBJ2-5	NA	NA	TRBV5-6	TGTGCCAGCAGCGCCCGGCCGGGGAGTCAAAAGACCCAGTACTTC	CASSARPGSQKTQYF
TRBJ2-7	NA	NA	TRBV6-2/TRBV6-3	TGTGCCAGCAGTGGCTACGTCGAAAGGTCGGGCTACGAGCAGTACTTC	CASSGYVERSGYEQYF
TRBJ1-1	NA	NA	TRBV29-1	TGCTGCGCCGTCCCACAAAACACTGAAGCTTTCTTT	CCAVPQNTEAFF
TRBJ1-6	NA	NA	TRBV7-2	TGTGCCAGCAGCTTAGAAAGGGAAACTTCACCCCTCCACTTT	CASSLERETSPLHF
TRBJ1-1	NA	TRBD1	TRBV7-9	TGTGCCAGCAGCTTATCCAGACAGGGGGCCACTGAAGCTTTCTTT	CASSLSRQGATEAFF
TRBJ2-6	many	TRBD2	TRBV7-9	TGTGCCAGCAGCACTCGACTAGCGGGAGTATATGGGGCCAACGTCCTGACTTTC	CASSTRLAGVYGANVLTF
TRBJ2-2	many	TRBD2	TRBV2	TGTGCCAGCAGTGTAGGACTAGCGAACACCGGGGAGCTGTTTTTT	CASSVGLANTGELFF
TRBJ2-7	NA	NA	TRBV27	TGTGCCAGCAGTTTTTACGGGGCGGGTCCGGAGCAGTACTTC	CASSFYGAGPEQYF
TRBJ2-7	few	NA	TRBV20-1	TGCAGTGCTAGTGCTCTCCGGGATAGGTACTACGAGCAGTACTTC	CSASALRDRYYEQYF
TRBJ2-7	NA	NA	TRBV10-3	TGTGCCATCAGTGAGGGGGCGCAGTACTTC	CAISEGAQYF
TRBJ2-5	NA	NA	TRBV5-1	TGCGCCAGCAGCTTTCGGGGGAAAGAGACCCAGTACTTC	CASSFRGKETQYF
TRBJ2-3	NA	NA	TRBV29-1	TGCAGCGTTGCCGGCGGCTACACAGATACGCAGTATTTT	CSVAGGYTDTQYF
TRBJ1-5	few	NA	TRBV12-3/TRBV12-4	TGTGCCAGCAGTTCAGGAGCTTCATGGGGCCAGCATTTT	CASSSGASWGQHF
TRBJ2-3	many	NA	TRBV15	TGTGCCACCAGCAGAGGGCGGGGAGATACGCAGTATTTT	CATSRGRGDTQYF
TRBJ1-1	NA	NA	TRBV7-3	TGTGCCAGCAGCTTAACGAGGGGGGACACTGAAGCTTTCTTT	CASSLTRGDTEAFF
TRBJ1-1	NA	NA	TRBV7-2	TGTGCCAGCTTAGCCCCAGATTCAACTGAAGCTTTCTTT	CASLAPDSTEAFF
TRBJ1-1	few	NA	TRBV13	TGTGCCAGCAGCTTAGTGGGGCCAGCTTTCTTT	CASSLVGPAFF
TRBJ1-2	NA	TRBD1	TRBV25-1	TGTGCCACCGACGGACAGGGGAACTATGGCTACACCTTC	CATDGQGNYGYTF
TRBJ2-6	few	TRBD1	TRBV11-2	TGTGCCAGCAGCCCTCGGACAGGAGGGGCCAACGTCCTGACTTTC	CASSPRTGGANVLTF
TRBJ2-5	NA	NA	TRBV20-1	TGCAGTGCTTACAGGCCCGAAGATGAGACCCAGTACTTC	CSAYRPEDETQYF
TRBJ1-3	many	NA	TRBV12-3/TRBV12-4	TGTGCCAGCAGCTCCCACCCGGACAGTGGAAACACCATATATTTT	CASSSHPDSGNTIYF
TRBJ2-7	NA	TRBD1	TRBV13	TGTGCCAGCAGTTACAAAGCAGGGGGCCACGAGCAGTACTTC	CASSYKAGGHEQYF
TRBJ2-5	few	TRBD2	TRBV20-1	TGCAGTGGAAAGCGGGGGGCAGGTGGGGAGACCCAGTACTTC	CSGKRGAGGETQYF
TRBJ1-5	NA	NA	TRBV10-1	TGTGCCAGCCGCCCCGAGGTTAGGGGCGCGTCAAATCAGCCCCAGCATTTT	CASRPEVRGASNQPQHF
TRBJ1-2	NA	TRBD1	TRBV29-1	TGCAGCGCGAGGGACAGGGGAAACTATGGCTACACCTTC	CSARDRGNYGYTF
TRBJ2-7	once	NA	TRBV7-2	TGTGCCAGCAGCTTGGACACCAGGGACCTCTACGAGCAGTACTTC	CASSLDTRDLYEQYF
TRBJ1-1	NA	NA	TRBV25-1	TGTGCCAGCAGTGAATACGGGACCTTCGGAGCTTTCTTT	CASSEYGTFGAFF
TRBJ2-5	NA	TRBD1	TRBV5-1	TGCGCCAGCAGCGTCGGGACAGGGGGAATTAGCACCCAGTACTTC	CASSVGTGGISTQYF
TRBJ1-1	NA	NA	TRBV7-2	TGTGCCAGCAGCTTCGGGCGCAGGGCTGCTTTCTTT	CASSFGRRAAFF